Listed below are T cell receptor beta chains from one sample, sequenced in a study of read filtering for tumor transcriptome and immune sequencing. Via MiXCR, TCRdb re-called the reads, giving one row per CDR3 protein. The data hold approximately 90,000 distinct CDR3 sequences, with approximately 21% observed a single time. Sequencing input: a population of CD138-negative cells sorted from bone marrow. Receptor source: a donor aged 40 or older with multiple myeloma. Both conserved end residues are part of each CDR3. The order of the fields is J gene, clone size, D gene, V gene, CDR3 DNA, CDR3 protein. The D gene is left open where the match is weak. Only part of the rows carry a size: once, few, many, or a class if the clone is expanded.

TRBJ2-1 | NA | TRBD2 | TRBV6-5 | TGTGCCAGCAGTCGACTAGCGGGGGTGTATGAGCAGTTCTTC | CASSRLAGVYEQFF
TRBJ1-2 | NA | NA | TRBV5-4 | TGTGCCAGCAGCCCCCGGCGAGGGGAGGGCTACACCTTC | CASSPRRGEGYTF
TRBJ2-3 | many | TRBD2 | TRBV20-1 | TGCAGTGCTAGACGGGGGGGGGCCGCAGATACGCAGTATTTT | CSARRGGAADTQYF
TRBJ1-1 | many | NA | TRBV5-1 | TGCGCCAGCAGCTTGGAGCCCGGGGGGACTGAAGCTTTCTTT | CASSLEPGGTEAFF
TRBJ1-1 | NA | TRBD1 | TRBV2 | TGTGCCAGCAGTGTCCAGGGGGACACTGAAGCTTTCTTT | CASSVQGDTEAFF
TRBJ1-2 | NA | NA | TRBV14 | TGTGCCAGCAGCCAAGGACAGGCTGGTGGCTACACCTTC | CASSQGQAGGYTF
TRBJ2-1 | NA | NA | TRBV7-2 | TGTGCCAGCAGCTTAGCCCGGGAGAACAATGAGCAGTTCTTC | CASSLARENNEQFF
TRBJ2-7 | few | TRBD2 | TRBV6-5 | TGTGCCAGCACCCGGGGGGGTGGGGAGCAGTACTTC | CASTRGGGEQYF
TRBJ1-5 | many | NA | TRBV3-1 | TGTGCCAGCAGCCAGGACAGACATCAGCCCCAGCATTTT | CASSQDRHQPQHF
TRBJ1-1 | many | NA | TRBV28 | TGTGCCAGCAGCCCGGGAGGTGCTGAAGCTTTCTTT | CASSPGGAEAFF
TRBJ2-1 | NA | TRBD1 | TRBV5-1 | TGCGCCAGCACACGGACAGGTAGCTACAATGAGCAGTTCTTC | CASTRTGSYNEQFF
TRBJ2-1 | many | TRBD1 | TRBV6-2/TRBV6-3 | TGTGCCAGCAGTTACTCAACAGGGGGCATCAATGAGCAGTTCTTC | CASSYSTGGINEQFF
TRBJ2-7 | many | TRBD2 | TRBV3-1 | TGTGCCAGCAGCCCCGAGACTAGCGGGGCCACCTACGAGCAGTACTTC | CASSPETSGATYEQYF
TRBJ2-6 | many | NA | TRBV7-2 | TGTGCCAGCAGCTTAGCTGGTGCCTCTGGGGCCAACGTCCTGACTTTC | CASSLAGASGANVLTF
TRBJ2-2 | few | NA | TRBV12-3/TRBV12-4 | TGTGCCAGTAACCTACAGGGGAACACCGGGGAGCTGTTTTTT | CASNLQGNTGELFF
TRBJ2-5 | few | TRBD1 | TRBV18 | TGTGCCAGCTCACCGGGACAGGGTTCCCAAGAGACCCAGTACTTC | CASSPGQGSQETQYF
TRBJ1-3 | NA | TRBD1 | TRBV6-5 | TGTGCCAGCAGACGGGACAGGAGCTCTGGAAACACCATATATTTT | CASRRDRSSGNTIYF
TRBJ2-1 | many | TRBD1 | TRBV4-1 | TGCGCCAGCAGTCGGACAGGGGGGAGTGCCAATGAGCAGTTCTTC | CASSRTGGSANEQFF
TRBJ1-3 | NA | NA | TRBV6-5 | TGTGCCAGCAGTTACCTCGGACCTTCCTCTGGAAACACCATATATTTT | CASSYLGPSSGNTIYF
TRBJ1-2 | few | TRBD1 | TRBV27 | TGTGCCAGCAGTAGAACAGGGGGAGTCTATGGCTACACCTTC | CASSRTGGVYGYTF
TRBJ1-5 | many | TRBD1 | TRBV19 | TGTGCCAGTAGTCCCGGACAGGGAGTGCTTCAGCCCCAGCATTTT | CASSPGQGVLQPQHF
TRBJ2-7 | NA | TRBD1 | TRBV19 | TGTGTCAGTAGTACGCAGGGGGCTGAGGACTACGAGCAGTACTTC | CVSSTQGAEDYEQYF
TRBJ1-5 | many | NA | TRBV7-2 | TGTGCCAGCAGCTTACAGAGGGGCCATCAGCCCCAGCATTTT | CASSLQRGHQPQHF
TRBJ2-2 | many | TRBD1 | TRBV7-9 | TGTGCCAGCAGCCCCGGGACAGACATAGTGAACACCGGGGAGCTGTTTTTT | CASSPGTDIVNTGELFF
TRBJ2-1 | few | TRBD2 | TRBV9 | TGTGCCAGCAGCGTATCTGGCGGGGGACCTAGGAATGAGCAGTTCTTC | CASSVSGGGPRNEQFF
TRBJ2-3 | NA | NA | TRBV29-1 | TGCAGCGTTGAACCTTCTACTAGCACAGATACGCAGTATTTT | CSVEPSTSTDTQYF
TRBJ2-3 | NA | TRBD2 | TRBV2 | TGTGCCACTACACCTAGCGGGGGGGCCGGTGCGCAGTATTTT | CATTPSGGAGAQYF
TRBJ2-5 | many | NA | TRBV12-3/TRBV12-4 | TGTGCCAGCAGTTTTCGGTCAGGGGTAGAGACCCAGTACTTC | CASSFRSGVETQYF
TRBJ1-1 | once | NA | TRBV27 | TGTGCCAGCAGTTTAGGCTCTTACACTGAAGCTTTCTTT | CASSLGSYTEAFF
TRBJ1-1 | many | TRBD1 | TRBV20-1 | TGCAGTGCCCCCTCTGGACAGGGGGCCTCTGAAGCTTTCTTT | CSAPSGQGASEAFF
TRBJ1-2 | NA | NA | TRBV6-2/TRBV6-3 | TGTGCCGTCAGAGGGGGGCTTATCGCTAACTATGGCTACACCTTC | CAVRGGLIANYGYTF
TRBJ2-2 | many | NA | TRBV9 | TGTGCCAGCAGTGTCGGGCCCCCCGCCGGGGAGCTGTTTTTT | CASSVGPPAGELFF
TRBJ1-5 | NA | NA | TRBV11-2 | TGTGCCAGCAGCACCCTTTCCCCGAGAGGAGATCAGCCCCAGCATTTT | CASSTLSPRGDQPQHF
TRBJ1-6 | many | NA | TRBV28 | TGTGCCAGCAGTCCCCCGGTGAGGGGAAATTCACCCCTCCACTTT | CASSPPVRGNSPLHF
TRBJ2-5 | NA | NA | TRBV7-2 | TGTGCCAGCAGCTTTAGAGGGGATCTTTCCTCAGAGACCCAGTACTTC | CASSFRGDLSSETQYF
TRBJ2-2 | NA | NA | TRBV18 | TGTGCCAGCTCACCATCCAAAACAGGGAACACCGGGGAGCTGTTTTTT | CASSPSKTGNTGELFF
TRBJ1-5 | NA | NA | TRBV28 | TGTGCCAGCAGTTTCCACAGGGGCAATCAGCCCCAGCATTTT | CASSFHRGNQPQHF
TRBJ2-1 | few | NA | TRBV5-1 | TGTGCCAGCAGCCCCACCGGGACGGAACCGTACAATGAGCAGTTCTTC | CASSPTGTEPYNEQFF
TRBJ1-4 | few | NA | TRBV12-3/TRBV12-4 | TGTGCCAGCAGCCCCATGGGTGAAAAACTGTTTTTT | CASSPMGEKLFF
TRBJ2-3 | many | TRBD2 | TRBV6-1 | TGTGCCAGCAGTGACTCAGCGGGGGGACAAGATACGCAGTATTTT | CASSDSAGGQDTQYF
TRBJ1-2 | NA | NA | TRBV28 | TGTGCCAGCAGTTCACAGGGCTATGGCTACATCTTC | CASSSQGYGYIF
TRBJ2-1 | many | TRBD1 | TRBV7-9 | TGTGCCAGCAGCCTGCGACAGGGGGCCTACAATGAGCAGTTCTTC | CASSLRQGAYNEQFF
TRBJ2-2 | many | NA | TRBV7-3 | TGTGCCAGCAGCTTAGGAGCAAAAGCAACCGGGGAGCTGTTTTTT | CASSLGAKATGELFF
TRBJ2-2 | few | NA | TRBV29-1 | TGCAGCGTCAGACAGGGAGGCGCCGGGGAGCTGTTTTTT | CSVRQGGAGELFF
TRBJ2-3 | NA | TRBD1 | TRBV6-5 | TGTGCCAGCGGCAGCAGAGGGACAGATACGCGGTATTTT | CASGSRGTDTRYF
TRBJ1-1 | many | NA | TRBV2 | TGTGCCAGCAGTGACAGAGGGGTGACTGAAGCTTTCTTT | CASSDRGVTEAFF
TRBJ1-4 | many | NA | TRBV28 | TGTGCCAGCAGTTTATTCGTCCAGGGGTTTGAAAAACTGTTTTTT | CASSLFVQGFEKLFF